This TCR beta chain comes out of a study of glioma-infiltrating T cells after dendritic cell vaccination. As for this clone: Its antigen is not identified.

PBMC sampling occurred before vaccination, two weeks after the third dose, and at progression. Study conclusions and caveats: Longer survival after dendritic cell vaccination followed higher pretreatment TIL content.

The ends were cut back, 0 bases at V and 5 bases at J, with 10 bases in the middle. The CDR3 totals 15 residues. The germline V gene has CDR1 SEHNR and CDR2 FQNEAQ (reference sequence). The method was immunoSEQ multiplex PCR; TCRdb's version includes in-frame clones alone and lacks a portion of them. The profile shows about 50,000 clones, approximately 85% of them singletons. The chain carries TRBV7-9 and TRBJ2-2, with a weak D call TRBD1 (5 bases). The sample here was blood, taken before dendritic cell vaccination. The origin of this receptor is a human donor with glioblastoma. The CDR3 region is CASSLAQGSTGELFF. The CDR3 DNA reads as TGTGCCAGCAGCTTAGCCCAGGGCTCTACCGGGGAGCTGTTTTTT. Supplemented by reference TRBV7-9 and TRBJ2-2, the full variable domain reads DTGVSQNPRHKITKRGQNVTFRCDPISEHNRLYWYRQTLGQGPEFLTYFQNEAQLEKSRLLSDRFSAERPKGSFSTLEIQRTEQGDSAMYLCASSLAQGSTGELFFGEGSRLTVL.